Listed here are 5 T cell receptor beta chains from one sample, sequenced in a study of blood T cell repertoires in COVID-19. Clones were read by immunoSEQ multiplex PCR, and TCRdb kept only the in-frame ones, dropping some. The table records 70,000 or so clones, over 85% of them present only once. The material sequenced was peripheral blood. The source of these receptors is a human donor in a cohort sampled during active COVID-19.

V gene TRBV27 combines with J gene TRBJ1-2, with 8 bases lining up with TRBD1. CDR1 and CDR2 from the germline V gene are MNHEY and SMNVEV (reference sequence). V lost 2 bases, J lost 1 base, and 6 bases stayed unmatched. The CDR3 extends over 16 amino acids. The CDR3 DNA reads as TGTGCCAGCAGTTTAAGACCGGGACAGGATAACTATGGCTACACCTTC. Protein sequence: CASSLRPGQDNYGYTF.

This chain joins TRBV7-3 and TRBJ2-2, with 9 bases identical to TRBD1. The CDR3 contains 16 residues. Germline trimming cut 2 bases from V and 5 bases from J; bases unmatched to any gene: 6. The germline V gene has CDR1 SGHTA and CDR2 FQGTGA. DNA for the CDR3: TGTGCCAGCAGCTTAGCACAGGGGGCGCCTACCGGGGAGCTGTTTTTT. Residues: CASSLAQGAPTGELFF. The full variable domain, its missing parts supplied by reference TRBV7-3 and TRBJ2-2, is GAGVSQTPSNKVTEKGKYVELRCDPISGHTALYWYRQSLGQGPEFLIYFQGTGAADDSGLPNDRFFAVRPEGSVSTLKIQRTERGDSAVYLCASSLAQGAPTGELFFGEGSRLTVL.

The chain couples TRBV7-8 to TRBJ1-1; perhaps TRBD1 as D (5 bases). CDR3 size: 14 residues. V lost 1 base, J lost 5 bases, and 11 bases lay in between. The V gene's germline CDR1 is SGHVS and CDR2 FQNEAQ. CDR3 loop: CASSLEPGRTEAFF. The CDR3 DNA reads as TGTGCCAGCAGCTTAGAGCCAGGGAGGACTGAAGCTTTCTTT. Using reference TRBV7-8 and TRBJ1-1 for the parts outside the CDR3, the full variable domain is GAGVSQSPRYKVAKRGQDVALRCDPISGHVSLFWYQQALGQGPEFLTYFQNEAQLDKSGLPSDRFFAERPEGSVSTLKIQRTQQEDSAVYLCASSLEPGRTEAFFGQGTRLTVV.

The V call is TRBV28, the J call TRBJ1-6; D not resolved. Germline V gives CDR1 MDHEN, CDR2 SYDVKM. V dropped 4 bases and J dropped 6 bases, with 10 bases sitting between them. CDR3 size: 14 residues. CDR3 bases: TGTGCCAGCAGTTCCCCCGCGGTTAATTCACCCCTCCACTTT. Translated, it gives CASSSPAVNSPLHF.

CDR3 DNA sequence: TGTGCCAGCAGCCCCGGGGAGGGGGGCGATTACTCTGGAAACACCATATATTTT. This codes for CASSPGEGGDYSGNTIYF. The J gene is TRBJ1-3, the V gene TRBV14; D is perhaps TRBD1 (6 bases). The V gene lost 4 bases and the J gene lost 0 bases, with 19 bases spanning the gap. Germline CDR1 is SGHDN and CDR2 is FVKESK. This CDR3 comprises 18 residues.